Each of the 21 T cell receptor beta chains below was sequenced from the same sample in a study of blood T cell repertoires in COVID-19. Clones were sequenced by immunoSEQ multiplex PCR, and TCRdb holds only the in-frame ones, with some missing. The profile covers 250,000 to 300,000 clones, with 88% appearing a single time and around 0.99% taken by the ten largest. The sequencing input was peripheral blood. Source of these receptors: a woman aged 40 to 49 who had recovered from COVID-19.

The chain recombines TRBV30 with TRBJ2-2; perhaps D is TRBD1 or TRBD2 (5 bases each). The CDR3 extends over 12 amino acids. Between the trimmed V and J ends, which lost 5 bases and 4 bases, there was a span of 8 bases. Germline loops: CDR1 GTSNPN, CDR2 SVGIG (reference sequence). DNA of the CDR3: TGTGCCTGGGGGGCGGGCACCGGGGAGCTGTTTTTT. Its protein product is CAWGAGTGELFF.

The chain carries TRBV3-1 (or the pseudogene TRBV3-2) and TRBJ2-2; no definite D call. Trimming removed 1 base at V and 6 bases at J, with 12 bases between. The CDR3 totals 15 residues. Germline V gives CDR1 LGHDT, CDR2 YNNKEL (reference sequence). The CDR3 DNA is TGTGCCAGCAGCCAAGGCGTAAACCTGGCCGGGGAGCTGTTTTTT. The encoded protein is CASSQGVNLAGELFF.

DNA for the CDR3: TGTGCCAGTAGTCCCTGGAGGGGCGCGGGGGAAAAACTGTTTTTT. Encoded protein: CASSPWRGAGEKLFF. The chain combines TRBV19 with TRBJ1-4; weak D call: TRBD1 (5 bases). CDR1 is LNHDA and CDR2 is SQIVND in the germline V gene (reference sequence). V dropped 5 bases and J dropped 8 bases, with 18 bases sitting between them. The CDR3 has 15 residues.

The chain links TRBV14 to TRBJ1-2; D is ambiguous. V lost 3 bases and J 6 bases, leaving 11 bases between the germline ends. The germline gives CDR1 SGHDN, CDR2 FVKESK. The CDR3 loop spans 13 amino acids. CDR3 loop: CASSQGSWHGYTF. CDR3 nucleotides: TGTGCCAGCAGCCAGGGCAGTTGGCATGGCTACACCTTC.

This chain links TRBV6-5 with TRBJ1-3; 7 nucleotides line up with TRBD1. V dropped 6 bases and J dropped 4; count of bases not matched to a gene: 9. This CDR3 contains 15 residues. CDR1 and CDR2 (germline): MNHEY, SVGAGI. The CDR3, as DNA: TGTGCCAGCAGCCCCCCAGGGACAGCGGGAAACACCATATATTTT. Translation: CASSPPGTAGNTIYF.

This clone was counted a single time. The gene calls are TRBV5-6 and TRBJ2-5; no definite D call. Trimming removed 4 bases from V and 5 bases from J, with 18 bases in between. The CDR3 has 15 amino acids. Germline lookup yields CDR1 SGHDT and CDR2 YYEEEE. CDR3 in amino acids: CASSPRLGRWETQYF. For the CDR3, the DNA is TGTGCCAGCAGCCCCCGGCTAGGCCGATGGGAGACCCAGTACTTC.

The chain employs TRBV19 and TRBJ2-2; 7 bases are shared with TRBD1. CDR1 is LNHDA, CDR2 SQIVND, per germline (reference sequence). V lost 6 bases to trimming and J lost 1 base; unmatched junction nucleotides: 2. The CDR3 consists of 14 residues. This chain's CDR3 is CASRAGGNTGELFF. The CDR3, as DNA: TGTGCCAGTAGGGCAGGGGGGAACACCGGGGAGCTGTTTTTT.

The rearrangement links TRBV4-3 to TRBJ2-1; 9 bases are a match to TRBD2. CDR1 is LGHNA and CDR2 is YSLEER in the germline V gene. V lost 1 base to trimming and J lost 5 bases; unmatched junction nucleotides: 12. The CDR3 is made up of 18 amino acids. The CDR3 region has the DNA TGCGCCAGCAGCCAAGCTCCCGGCGGGGCGGGAGGGAACAATGAGCAGTTCTTC. It specifies CASSQAPGGAGGNNEQFF.

V and J are TRBV9 and TRBJ2-1; D is perhaps TRBD1 (5 bases). Between the trimmed V and J ends, which lost 4 bases and 7 bases, there was a span of 6 bases. CDR3 length equals 11 residues. CDR1 is SGDLS and CDR2 is YYNGEE in the germline V gene. CDR3 sequence: CASSRQNEQFF. The CDR3 DNA is TGTGCCAGCAGCCGACAGAATGAGCAGTTCTTC.

Only one count was recorded for this clone. One junction end does not reproduce the germline sequence, and a read error may be involved. The rearrangement links TRBV7-7 to TRBJ2-3, with TRBD2 identical over 10 bases. The CDR3 is 18 amino acids. The germline gives CDR1 SSHAT, CDR2 FNYEAQ (reference sequence). CDR3 protein: CASSPAPTSGTFTDTQYF. DNA for the CDR3: TGTGCTAGCAGCCCCGCCCCCACTAGCGGGACCTTCACAGATACGCAGTATTTT.

This sequence joins TRBV24-1 and TRBJ2-1; 10 nucleotides line up with TRBD2. The V gene end was trimmed by 8 bases and the J gene end by 9 bases; junction bases not matched to a gene: 9. From germline, CDR1 is KGHDR and CDR2 SFDVKD. This CDR3 is 14 amino acids long. The CDR3 is CATKGKREGGEQFF. The CDR3 region has the DNA TGTGCCACCAAGGGGAAGCGGGAGGGGGGTGAGCAGTTCTTC.

J is TRBJ1-1 and V is TRBV28; D is unclear. CDR1 is MDHEN, CDR2 SYDVKM, per germline. Trimming left V 5 bases short and J 0 bases short, with 10 bases between. This CDR3 spans 14 amino acids. CDR3 coding DNA: TGTGCCAGCAGTCCACTAGTCATGAACACTGAAGCTTTCTTT. It specifies CASSPLVMNTEAFF.

This chain connects TRBV5-8 to TRBJ2-4; maybe TRBD2 (5 bases). The CDR3 has 12 amino acids. Per the germline V gene, CDR1 is SGHTS and CDR2 is YDEGEE. With 2 bases removed from V and 11 bases from J, the gap between germline ends came to 11 bases. This CDR3 is CASSFGWTLQYF. As DNA, the CDR3 is TGTGCCAGCAGCTTTGGTTGGACTCTTCAGTACTTC.

This chain links TRBV6-1 with TRBJ2-1, with D maybe TRBD1 (6 bases). The germline V gene has CDR1 MNHNS and CDR2 SASEGT. The V and J ends lost 1 base and 2 bases respectively, with 9 bases between them. There are 15 residues in the CDR3. The CDR3 bases are TGTGCCAGCAGTGAAGGGGGGCTTACCTACAATGAGCAGTTCTTC. Translated, it gives CASSEGGLTYNEQFF.

The chain has TRBV19 and TRBJ2-1; 9 bases match TRBD2. Trimming took 6 bases from V and 2 from J; bases not matched to a gene: 5. This CDR3 comprises 15 residues. Germline V CDR1 and CDR2: LNHDA, SQIVND (reference sequence). The CDR3 reads CASSATSGTYNEQFF. The CDR3 DNA follows: TGTGCCAGTAGCGCGACTAGCGGAACCTACAATGAGCAGTTCTTC.

The chain employs TRBV4-1 and TRBJ2-1, with 7 nucleotides matching TRBD2. Germline V lookup: CDR1 MGHRA, CDR2 YSYEKL. The length of the CDR3 is 16 residues. Trimming at V came to 3 bases and at J to 4 bases, leaving 9 bases not matched to a gene. The CDR3 DNA sequence: TGCGCCAGCAGCCAGGGTCCTAGCGGCCCATACAATGAGCAGTTCTTC. Its protein is CASSQGPSGPYNEQFF.

The rearrangement uses TRBV27 and TRBJ2-7; maybe TRBD2 (6 bases). Trimming stripped 3 bases from V and 0 bases from J, with 9 bases between. Germline-derived CDR1 and CDR2 are MNHEY and SMNVEV (reference sequence). This CDR3 is 14 amino acids long. CDR3 sequence reads: CASSFAGFSYEQYF. The CDR3, as DNA: TGTGCCAGCAGTTTCGCGGGATTCTCCTACGAGCAGTACTTC.

The V call is TRBV10-1, the J call TRBJ2-1; 7 bases map to TRBD2. V was pared by 6 bases and J by 8 bases, with 10 bases of the junction left unmatched. The germline gives CDR1 WNHNN, CDR2 SYGVQD (reference sequence). CDR3 length: 14 amino acids. CDR3 protein: CASRASGPGDEQFF. As DNA, the CDR3 is TGCGCCAGCAGGGCTAGCGGACCCGGGGATGAGCAGTTCTTC.

The chain couples TRBV4-1 to TRBJ2-1; 10 nucleotides line up with TRBD2. V was clipped by 4 bases and J by 6 bases; unmatched bases: 6. CDR1 MGHRA and CDR2 YSYEKL come from the germline V gene. This CDR3 is 15 amino acids long. CDR3 sequence (DNA): TGCGCCAGCAGCCGACCTAGCGGGAGTTCCAATGAGCAGTTCTTC. The encoded protein is CASSRPSGSSNEQFF.

V and J are TRBV7-9 and TRBJ1-3, with a weak D call TRBD1 (5 bases). V was pared by 5 bases and J by 2 bases, with 13 bases between. Germline CDR1 is SEHNR and CDR2 is FQNEAQ (reference sequence). This CDR3 has 15 residues. Here the CDR3 DNA reads TGTGCCAGCAGCGCCCCCCGGGGGGCTGGAAACACCATATATTTT. It yields the protein CASSAPRGAGNTIYF.

The chain combines TRBV15 with TRBJ2-3, with D possibly TRBD2 on 5 matching bases. V shed 4 bases and J shed 1 base, with 6 bases lying between them. The CDR3 extends over 13 amino acids. Germline V gene sequence: CDR1 LNHNV, CDR2 YYDKDF (reference sequence). The CDR3 reads CATSTGGTDTQYF. The CDR3 DNA is TGTGCCACCAGCACCGGGGGCACAGATACGCAGTATTTT.